This T cell receptor beta chain was observed in a study of T-cell reconstitution after alpha-beta-depleted transplantation in children. Notes on the study in general: The high TCRbeta diversity at day 60 in some patients came from surviving recipient T cells and thymic progenitors.

The germline CDR1 and CDR2 sequences are SGHDT and YYEEEE. This CDR3 has 16 amino acids. The V gene lost 0 bases and the J gene lost 0 bases, with 12 bases spanning the gap. In its sample, this clonotype was seen a few times. Its antigen is not known. A library of TCRbeta sequences, prepared with unique molecular identifiers, was generated. TCRdb independently ran MiXCR on the PCR reads; one entry per CDR3 protein. The sample yields 110,000 or so distinct CDR3 sequences, about 6.5% seen once. The clonotype comes from a male patient between 2 and 15 years old who had a stem cell transplant for acute lymphoblastic leukemia, so the T cells may come from the graft donor. The chain carries TRBV5-6 and TRBJ2-5; no clear D. This sample comprised PBMCs, mostly from graft donor cells, obtained 360 days after TCRalphabeta/CD19-depleted stem cell transplant. CDR3 DNA sequence: TGTGCCAGCAGCTTGGTATTCGCCCCGTACCAAGAGACCCAGTACTTC. Translation: CASSLVFAPYQETQYF.